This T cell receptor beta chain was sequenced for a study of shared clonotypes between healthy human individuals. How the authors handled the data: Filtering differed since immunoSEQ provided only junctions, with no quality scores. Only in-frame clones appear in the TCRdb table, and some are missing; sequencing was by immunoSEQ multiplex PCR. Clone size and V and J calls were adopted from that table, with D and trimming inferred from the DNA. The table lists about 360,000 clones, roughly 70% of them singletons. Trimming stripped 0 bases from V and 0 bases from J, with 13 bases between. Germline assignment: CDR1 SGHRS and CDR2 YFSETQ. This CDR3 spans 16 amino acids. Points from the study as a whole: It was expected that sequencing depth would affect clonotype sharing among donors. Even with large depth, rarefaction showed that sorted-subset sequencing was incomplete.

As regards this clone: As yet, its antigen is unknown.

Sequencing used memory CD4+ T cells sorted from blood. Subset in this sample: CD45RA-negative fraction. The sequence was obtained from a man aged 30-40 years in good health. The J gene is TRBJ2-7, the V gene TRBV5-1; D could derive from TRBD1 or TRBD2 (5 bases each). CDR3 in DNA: TGCGCCAGCAGCTTGGGGACTGGGACGGTCTCCTACGAGCAGTACTTC. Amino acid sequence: CASSLGTGTVSYEQYF.